Listed below are T cell receptor beta chains from one sample, sequenced in a study of vaccination effects on CD4 cells after COVID-19. No antigen has been identified for these receptors. Data came from immunoSEQ multiplex PCR; TCRdb stores just in-frame clones and leaves some out. The sample records 25,000 to 35,000 clones, about 80% being singletons. Sequences were derived from CD4+ T cells from PBMCs cultured with SARS-CoV-2 spike peptides, sampled before COVID-19 vaccination. These receptors were obtained from a human donor who received a COVID-19 vaccine. Each CDR3 is given with its conserved first and last residue.

>TRBJ1-6|TRBV2
CARAGTSDNSPLHF
>TRBJ2-7|TRBV18
CASSPRDFSIAKQYF
>TRBJ1-2|TRBV18
CASSPDRNYGYTF
>TRBJ1-1|TRBV18
CASSPLSVNTEAFF
>TRBJ2-3|TRBV9
CASSVRTGDSTDTQYF
>TRBJ1-5|TRBV5-5
CASSFEDGGGVQPQHF
>TRBJ1-5|TRBV30
CAWSPGQGTNQPQHF
>TRBJ2-1|TRBV11-2
CASSPTTSGLHNEQFF
>TRBJ2-6|TRBV6-2/TRBV6-3
CASSYSSGGANVLTF
>TRBJ2-1|TRBV3-1/TRBV3-2
CASSQGDRWHEQFF
>TRBJ2-7|TRBV6-5
CASGRRESYEQYF
>TRBJ2-3|TRBV28
CASSLGSTDTQYF
>TRBJ2-3|TRBV5-1
CASSPENTDTQYF
>TRBJ2-1|TRBV6-5
CASRSGTGRYNEQFF
>TRBJ2-2|TRBV19
CASSIATNTGELFF
>TRBJ1-5|TRBV7-9
CASSSINQPQHF
>TRBJ1-1|TRBV29-1
CSVTGNTEAFF
>TRBJ2-5|TRBV28
CASSLLDRETQYF
>TRBJ2-7|TRBV2
CASSRDRGSYEQYF
>TRBJ2-2|TRBV6-1
CASREGVSRNGELFF
>TRBJ1-1|TRBV27
CASRSTGGTGEAFF
>TRBJ2-5|TRBV5-1
CASSISGKGETQYF
>TRBJ1-3|TRBV12-5
CASGGNSALSGNTIYF
>TRBJ2-1|TRBV4-1
CASSQARGFYNEQFF
>TRBJ2-7|TRBV5-1
CASSPTGFTYEQYF
>TRBJ2-1|TRBV6-2/TRBV6-3
CASSYSTSGSYNEQFF
>TRBJ1-4|TRBV3-1/TRBV3-2
CASSRAGLSEKLFF
>TRBJ2-3|TRBV28
CASSFSSGGFTDTQYF
>TRBJ2-7|TRBV14
CASSQVQEQYF
>TRBJ2-5|TRBV7-2
CASTLQGRDRQIGETQYF
>TRBJ2-7|TRBV30
CAYSTESSYEQYF
>TRBJ2-5|TRBV12-5
CASGLSGLFQETQYF
>TRBJ1-1|TRBV4-1
CASSQDGHTEAFF
>TRBJ2-1|TRBV5-8
CASSLVAGGRGEQFF
>TRBJ2-3|TRBV5-6
CASSFRRAPDTQYF
>TRBJ2-7|TRBV19
CASSIRDRGRGYEQYF
>TRBJ1-5|TRBV6-2/TRBV6-3
CASSYKKVRQGTSSNQPQHF
>TRBJ2-1|TRBV3-1/TRBV3-2
CASFGTSSNEQFF
>TRBJ2-3|TRBV3-1/TRBV3-2
CASSQEKETSGTADTQYF
>TRBJ2-1|TRBV6-4
CASSPGTGVGDEQFF
>TRBJ2-5|TRBV29-1
CSVEVAGGIQETQYF
>TRBJ2-1|TRBV20-1
CSAVARVEQFF
>TRBJ2-7|TRBV5-1
CASSFGGSSCEQYF
>TRBJ2-5|TRBV7-9
CASSLGSGGAETQYF
>TRBJ1-1|TRBV7-2
CASSLSQGLGTEAFF
>TRBJ2-7|TRBV6-5
CASSYSREQYF
>TRBJ1-5|TRBV19
CASSTRDRPNSNQPQHF
>TRBJ1-2|TRBV19
CASSLRDSYGYTF